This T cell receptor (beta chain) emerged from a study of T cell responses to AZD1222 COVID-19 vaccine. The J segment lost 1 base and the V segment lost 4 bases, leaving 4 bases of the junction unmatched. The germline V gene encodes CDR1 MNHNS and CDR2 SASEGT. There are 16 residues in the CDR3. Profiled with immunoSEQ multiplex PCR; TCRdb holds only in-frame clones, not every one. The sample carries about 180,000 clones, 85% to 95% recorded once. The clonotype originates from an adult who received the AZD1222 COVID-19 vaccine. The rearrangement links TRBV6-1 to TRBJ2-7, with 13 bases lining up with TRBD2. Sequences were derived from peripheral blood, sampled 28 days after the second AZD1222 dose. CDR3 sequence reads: CASSGKLAGGSYEQYF. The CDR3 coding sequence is TGTGCCAGCAGTGGAAAACTAGCGGGAGGGTCCTACGAGCAGTACTTC.